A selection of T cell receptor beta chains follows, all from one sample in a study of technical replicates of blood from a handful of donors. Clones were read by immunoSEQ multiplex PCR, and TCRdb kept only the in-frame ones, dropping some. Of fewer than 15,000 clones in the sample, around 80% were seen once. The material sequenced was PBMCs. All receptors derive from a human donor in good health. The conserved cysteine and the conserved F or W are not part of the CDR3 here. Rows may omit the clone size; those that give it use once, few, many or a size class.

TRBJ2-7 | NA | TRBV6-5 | ASSRTEGSYEQY
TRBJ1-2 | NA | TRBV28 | ASSGGGSYGYT
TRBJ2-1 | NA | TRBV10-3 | AISEGTSGSSYNEQF
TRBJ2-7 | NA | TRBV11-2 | ASSVGPEQY
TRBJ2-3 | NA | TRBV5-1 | ASSLGFGGGTDTQY
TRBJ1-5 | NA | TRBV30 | AWTKQGNQPQH
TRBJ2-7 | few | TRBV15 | ATSQSSGYEQY
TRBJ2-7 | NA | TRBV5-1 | ASSLGQGSSYEQY
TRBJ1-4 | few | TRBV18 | ASSPLQGRNEKLF
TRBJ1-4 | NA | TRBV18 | ASSPPSEFRGAEKLF
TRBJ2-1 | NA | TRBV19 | ASRIPGSFNEQF
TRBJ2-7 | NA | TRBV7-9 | ASSLVGSGDEQY
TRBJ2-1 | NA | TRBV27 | ASQPRGQGGDEQF
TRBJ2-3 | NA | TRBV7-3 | ASSLREADTQY
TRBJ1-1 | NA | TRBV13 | ASSLTPSYTVNTEAF
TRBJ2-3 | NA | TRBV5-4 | ASSLFAGGSTDTQY
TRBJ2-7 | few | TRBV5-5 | ASSLAFAYEQY
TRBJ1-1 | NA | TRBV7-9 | ASVWLTSNTEAF
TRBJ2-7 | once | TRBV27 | ASSLTVLSPGESYEQY
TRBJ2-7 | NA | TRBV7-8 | ASSSRGFPYEQY
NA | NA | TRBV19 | ASREHRGYEQY
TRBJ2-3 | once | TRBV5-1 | ASSLGPSGSTDTQY
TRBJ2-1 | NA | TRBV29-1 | SVDILGGSSYNEQF
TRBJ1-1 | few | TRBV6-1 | ASRVGQGAVPEAF
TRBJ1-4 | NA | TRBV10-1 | ASSPDRGREKLF
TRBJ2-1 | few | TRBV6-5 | ASSSRQGASNEQF
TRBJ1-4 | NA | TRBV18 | ASSPSRVPNEKLF
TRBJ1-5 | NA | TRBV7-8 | ASSLGGLGNQPQH
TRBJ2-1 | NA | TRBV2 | ASMAGLAVIEQF